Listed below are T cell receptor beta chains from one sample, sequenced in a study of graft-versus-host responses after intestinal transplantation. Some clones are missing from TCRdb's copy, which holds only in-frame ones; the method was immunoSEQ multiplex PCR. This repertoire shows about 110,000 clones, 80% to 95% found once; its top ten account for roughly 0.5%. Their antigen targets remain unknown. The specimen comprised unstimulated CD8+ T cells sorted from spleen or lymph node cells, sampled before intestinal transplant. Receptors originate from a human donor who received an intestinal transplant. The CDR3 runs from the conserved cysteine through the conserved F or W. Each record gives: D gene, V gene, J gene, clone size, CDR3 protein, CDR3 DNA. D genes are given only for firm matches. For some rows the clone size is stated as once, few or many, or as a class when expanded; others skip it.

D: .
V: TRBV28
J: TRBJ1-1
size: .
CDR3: CASSFWADTEAFF
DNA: TGTGCCAGCAGTTTTTGGGCGGACACTGAAGCTTTCTTT

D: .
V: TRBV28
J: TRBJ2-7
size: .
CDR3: CASSFGISEQYF
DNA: TGTGCCAGCAGCTTTGGGATAAGCGAGCAGTACTTC

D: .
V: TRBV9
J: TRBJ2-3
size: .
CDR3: CASSLGGTSTDTQYF
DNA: TGTGCCAGCAGCCTAGGGGGGACTAGCACAGATACGCAGTATTTT

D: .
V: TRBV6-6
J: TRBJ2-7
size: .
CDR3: CASSETGPYTLEQYF
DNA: TGTGCCAGCAGTGAGACTGGCCCGTATACGTTGGAGCAGTACTTC

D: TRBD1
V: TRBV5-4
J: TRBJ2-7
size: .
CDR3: CASSLPDRGFFNEQYF
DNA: TGTGCCAGCAGCTTGCCCGACAGGGGATTCTTCAACGAGCAGTACTTC

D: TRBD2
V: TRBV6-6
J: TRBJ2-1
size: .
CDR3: CASAGVVNEQFF
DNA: TGTGCCAGCGCGGGAGTAGTGAATGAGCAGTTCTTC

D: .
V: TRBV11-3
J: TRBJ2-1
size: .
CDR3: CASSLEFGEQFF
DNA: TGTGCCAGCAGCTTAGAATTTGGTGAGCAGTTCTTC

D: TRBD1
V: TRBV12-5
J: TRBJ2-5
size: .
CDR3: CASGGDRPQETQYF
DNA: TGTGCTAGTGGAGGGGACAGGCCCCAAGAGACCCAGTACTTC

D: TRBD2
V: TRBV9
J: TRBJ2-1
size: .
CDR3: CASSLAGGIEQFF
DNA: TGTGCCAGCAGCCTAGCGGGAGGTATAGAGCAGTTCTTC

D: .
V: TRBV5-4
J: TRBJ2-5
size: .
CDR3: CASSLGVQETQYF
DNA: TGTGCCAGCAGCTTAGGGGTCCAAGAGACCCAGTACTTC

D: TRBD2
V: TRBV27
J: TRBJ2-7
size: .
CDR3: CASSVRLAATYEQYF
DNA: TGTGCCAGCAGTGTCCGACTAGCGGCCACCTACGAGCAGTACTTC

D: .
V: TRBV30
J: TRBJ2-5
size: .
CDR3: CAWRRPARVGQRTGETQYF
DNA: TGTGCCTGGAGGCGGCCAGCTCGAGTTGGACAACGAACGGGAGAGACCCAGTACTTC

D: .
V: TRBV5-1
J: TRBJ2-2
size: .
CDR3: CASSLEFVRAANTGELFF
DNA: TGCGCCAGCAGCTTAGAGTTTGTGAGGGCCGCGAACACCGGGGAGCTGTTTTTT

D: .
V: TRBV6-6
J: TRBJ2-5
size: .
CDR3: CASSYGAETQYF
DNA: TGTGCCAGCAGTTACGGGGCGGAGACCCAGTACTTC

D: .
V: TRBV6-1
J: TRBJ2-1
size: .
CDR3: CASSGGLTAVNEQFF
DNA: TGTGCCAGCAGTGGGGGGCTTACCGCTGTCAATGAGCAGTTCTTC

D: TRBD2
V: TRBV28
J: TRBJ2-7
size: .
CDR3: CATRDGTSVFGEQYF
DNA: TGTGCCACCAGGGACGGGACTAGCGTCTTCGGGGAGCAGTACTTC

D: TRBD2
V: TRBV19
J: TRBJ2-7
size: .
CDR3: CASSMASGLTYEQYF
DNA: TGTGCCAGTAGTATGGCTAGCGGGTTAACCTACGAGCAGTACTTC

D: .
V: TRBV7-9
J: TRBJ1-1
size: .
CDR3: CASSWLTGGSTEAFF
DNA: TGTGCCAGCAGCTGGTTGACAGGTGGGTCGACTGAAGCTTTCTTT

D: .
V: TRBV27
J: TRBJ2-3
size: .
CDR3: CASSFIAGGPDTQYF
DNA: TGTGCCAGCAGTTTTATCGCAGGGGGGCCCGATACGCAGTATTTT

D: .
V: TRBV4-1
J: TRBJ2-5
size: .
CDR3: CASSQDPSAVIQETQYF
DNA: TGCGCCAGCAGCCAAGATCCCTCGGCGGTAATCCAAGAGACCCAGTACTTC

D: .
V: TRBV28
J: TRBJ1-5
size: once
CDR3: CASSLLVRRSNQPQHF
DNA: TGTGCCAGCAGTTTATTAGTCCGGCGGAGCAATCAGCCCCAGCATTTT

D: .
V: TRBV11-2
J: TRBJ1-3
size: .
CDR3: CASSLDLFEGFSGNTIYF
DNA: TGTGCCAGCAGCTTAGATCTGTTTGAAGGGTTCTCTGGAAACACCATATATTTT

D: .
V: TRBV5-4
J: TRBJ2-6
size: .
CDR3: CAITTGSGANVLTF
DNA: TGTGCCATAACCACAGGCAGTGGGGCCAACGTCCTGACTTTC

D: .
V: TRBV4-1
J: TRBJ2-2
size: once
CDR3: CASSQWGTGELFF
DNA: TGCGCCAGCAGCCAGTGGGGGACCGGGGAGCTGTTTTTT

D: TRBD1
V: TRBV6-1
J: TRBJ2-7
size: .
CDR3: CAIGQGVTYEQYF
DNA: TGTGCCATAGGACAGGGGGTGACCTACGAGCAGTACTTC

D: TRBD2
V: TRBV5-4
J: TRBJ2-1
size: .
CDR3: CASSLLAGGPNEQFF
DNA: TGTGCCAGCAGCCTTCTAGCGGGAGGGCCAAATGAGCAGTTCTTC

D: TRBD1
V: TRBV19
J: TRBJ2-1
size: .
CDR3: CASWGTGLNEQFF
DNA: TGTGCCAGTTGGGGGACAGGGCTGAATGAGCAGTTCTTC

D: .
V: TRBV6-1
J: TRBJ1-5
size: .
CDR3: CASSLRDSNQPQHF
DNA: TGTGCCAGCAGCCTCCGGGACAGCAATCAGCCCCAGCATTTT

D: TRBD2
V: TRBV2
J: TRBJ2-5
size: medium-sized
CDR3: CASSEGTSSAPYQETQYF
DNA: TGTGCCAGCAGTGAAGGGACTAGCAGCGCCCCGTACCAAGAGACCCAGTACTTC

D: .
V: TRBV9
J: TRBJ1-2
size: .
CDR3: CASSVGGGSYGYTF
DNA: TGTGCCAGCAGCGTAGGGGGGGGTAGCTATGGCTACACCTTC

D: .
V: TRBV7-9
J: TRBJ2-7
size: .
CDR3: CASSLTGNHYEQYF
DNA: TGTGCCAGCAGCTTAACAGGGAACCACTACGAGCAGTACTTC

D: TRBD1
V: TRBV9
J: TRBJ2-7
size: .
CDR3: CASSHATGGYEQYF
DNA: TGTGCCAGCAGCCATGCGACAGGGGGCTACGAGCAGTACTTC

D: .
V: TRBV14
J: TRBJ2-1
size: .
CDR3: CASSQGDNLDNNEQFF
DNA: TGTGCCAGCAGCCAAGGGGACAATCTAGACAACAATGAGCAGTTCTTC

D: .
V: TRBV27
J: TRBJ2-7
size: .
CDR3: CASSLGYEQYF
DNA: TGTGCCAGCAGTCTGGGTTACGAGCAGTACTTC

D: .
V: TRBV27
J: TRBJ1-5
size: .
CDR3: CASSYGPNQPQHF
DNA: TGTGCCAGCAGTTACGGTCCCAATCAGCCCCAGCATTTT

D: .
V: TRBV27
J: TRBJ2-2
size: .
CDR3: CASSKQGYTGELFF
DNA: TGTGCCAGCAGTAAACAGGGCTACACCGGGGAGCTGTTTTTT

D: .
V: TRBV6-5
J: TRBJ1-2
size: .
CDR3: CASSSVGRSGYTF
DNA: TGTGCCAGCAGTTCGGTGGGGCGTTCTGGCTACACCTTC

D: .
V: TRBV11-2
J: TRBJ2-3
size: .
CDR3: CASSLTPRPPTDTQYF
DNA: TGTGCCAGCAGCTTAACTCCGCGGCCCCCCACAGATACGCAGTATTTT

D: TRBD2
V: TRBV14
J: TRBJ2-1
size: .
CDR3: CASSQGVAGGWEQFF
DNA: TGTGCCAGCAGCCAAGGGGTAGCGGGAGGCTGGGAGCAGTTCTTC

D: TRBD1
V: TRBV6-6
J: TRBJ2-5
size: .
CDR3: CASSYRDRGIETQYF
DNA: TGTGCCAGCAGTTACAGGGACAGGGGTATAGAGACCCAGTACTTC

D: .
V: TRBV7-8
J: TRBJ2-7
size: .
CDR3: CASSSSGTTNSYEQYF
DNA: TGTGCCAGCAGCTCATCCGGGACAACTAACTCCTACGAGCAGTACTTC

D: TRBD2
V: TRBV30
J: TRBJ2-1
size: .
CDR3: CAWSLLGLAGYNEQFF
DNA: TGTGCCTGGTCCCTCCTTGGCCTAGCGGGGTACAATGAGCAGTTCTTC

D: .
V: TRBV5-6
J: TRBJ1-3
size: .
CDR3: CASSLYGRDLMGNTIYF
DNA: TGTGCCAGCAGCTTGTACGGCAGGGACTTAATGGGAAACACCATATATTTT

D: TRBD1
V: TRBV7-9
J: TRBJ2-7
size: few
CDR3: CASSSRQGSSYEQYF
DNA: TGTGCCAGCAGCTCGCGACAGGGGAGCTCCTACGAGCAGTACTTC

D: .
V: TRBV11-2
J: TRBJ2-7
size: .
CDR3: CASNPSLVTYEQYF
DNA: TGTGCCAGCAACCCTTCATTAGTAACCTACGAGCAGTACTTC

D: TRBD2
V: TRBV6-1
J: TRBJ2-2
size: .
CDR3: CASSMGGAGELFF
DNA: TGTGCCAGCAGTATGGGGGGGGCCGGGGAGCTGTTTTTT

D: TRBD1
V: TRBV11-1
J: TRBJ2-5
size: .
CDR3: CASSEDGDRDAETQYF
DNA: TGTGCCAGCAGCGAAGACGGGGACAGGGATGCCGAGACCCAGTACTTC

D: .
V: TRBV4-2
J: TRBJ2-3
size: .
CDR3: CASSGDTQYF
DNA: TGTGCCAGCTCAGGGGATACGCAGTATTTT